Each of the 20 T cell receptor beta chains below was sequenced from the same sample in a study of blood T cell repertoires in COVID-19. TCRdb's table, derived via immunoSEQ multiplex PCR, lists solely in-frame clones and lacks some. This repertoire shows fewer than 250,000 clones, 70% to 80% found once; its top ten account for over 10%. The source material was peripheral blood. The receptors were gathered from a woman in her fifties or sixties with acute or convalescent COVID-19.

The sample holds a few counts of this clone. The chain employs TRBV6-2 or TRBV6-3 and TRBJ2-7, with TRBD1 as a possible D gene (5 bases). The CDR3 contains 13 residues. V was shortened by 3 bases and J by 3 bases, with 9 bases between the two germline ends. Germline CDR1 and CDR2: MNHEY and SVGEGT. In DNA, the CDR3 is TGTGCCAGCAGTTATTTGACAGACTACGAGCAGTACTTC. This gives the protein CASSYLTDYEQYF.

CDR3 DNA: TGCGCCAGCAGCGCGGGGACTAGCGGGGGTACGCAGTATTTT. This codes for CASSAGTSGGTQYF. V and J are TRBV5-1 and TRBJ2-3; 14 nucleotides line up with TRBD2. CDR3 length equals 14 residues. J lost 8 bases, V lost 4 bases, and 3 bases had no gene match. Germline V gene sequence: CDR1 SGHRS, CDR2 YFSETQ.

This chain connects TRBV6-5 to TRBJ2-6; D not certain. V was trimmed by 6 bases and J by 1 base, leaving 10 bases between them. This CDR3 comprises 15 residues. Germline loops: CDR1 MNHEY, CDR2 SVGAGI. The CDR3 DNA follows: TGTGCCAGCAGATCAACGCTATCTGGGGCCAACGTCCTGACTTTC. It encodes CASRSTLSGANVLTF.

V usage is TRBV13 and J usage is TRBJ2-2; TRBD1 matches at 11 bases. The CDR3 extends over 15 amino acids. With V trimmed by 5 bases and J by 9 bases, 8 bases remained unmatched. Germline CDR1 PRHDT, CDR2 FYEKMQ (reference sequence). CDR3 amino acids: CASSTRDRGVWELFF. Here the CDR3 DNA reads TGTGCCAGCAGCACCCGGGACAGGGGGGTGTGGGAGCTGTTTTTT.

The chain joins TRBV3-1 (or the pseudogene TRBV3-2) to TRBJ1-4, with 7 bases fitting TRBD1. This CDR3 is 15 amino acids long. V trimming: 3 bases; J trimming: 6 bases; junction bases outside the gene matches: 7. Germline CDR1 is LGHDT and CDR2 is YNNKEL (reference sequence). CDR3 sequence reads: CASSQYGQEDEKLFF. As DNA, the CDR3 is TGTGCCAGCAGCCAGTATGGACAGGAGGATGAAAAACTGTTTTTT.

This clone was found once. V and J are TRBV29-1 and TRBJ2-7; 9 positions agree with TRBD1. This CDR3 region has 13 residues. J lost 6 bases, V lost 5 bases, and 8 bases had no gene match. Germline V gives CDR1 SQVTM, CDR2 ANQGSEA. The CDR3 DNA reads as TGCAGCGTTAGGACAGGGGATCATATCGAGCAGTACTTC. The encoded protein is CSVRTGDHIEQYF.

The chain is built from TRBV24-1 and TRBJ2-1; tentatively, D is TRBD2 (6 bases). The V end lost 5 bases, the J end lost 3 bases, and 10 bases lay between the germline ends. CDR1 and CDR2 from the germline V gene are KGHDR and SFDVKD. This CDR3 has 14 residues. CDR3 nucleotides: TGTGCCACCAGTGGGGACTTACGCTACAATGAGCAGTTCTTC. Translating gives CATSGDLRYNEQFF.

The chain is built from TRBV5-4 and TRBJ1-1, with 7 bases matching TRBD1. Per the germline V gene, CDR1 is SGHNT and CDR2 is YYREEE (reference sequence). Unmatched junction bases numbered 6, after V lost 6 bases and J lost 1 base. The CDR3 runs 14 residues. CDR3 DNA: TGTGCCAGCACCCGGGACAGATGGAACACTGAAGCTTTCTTT. Its translation is CASTRDRWNTEAFF.

This sequence joins TRBV30 and TRBJ2-1, with TRBD1 identical over 7 bases. This CDR3 contains 11 residues. V lost 5 bases to trimming and J lost 12 bases; unmatched junction nucleotides: 7. The germline V gene has CDR1 GTSNPN and CDR2 SVGIG (reference sequence). The DNA of the CDR3 is TGTGCCTGGGCACAGGGGCCCGGGCAGTTCTTC. This codes for CAWAQGPGQFF.

The rearrangement links TRBV6-2 or TRBV6-3 to TRBJ2-7; 9 bases align to TRBD1. With 2 bases clipped from V and 1 base from J, the junction kept 3 bases outside the gene matches. CDR3 length: 15 amino acids. Per the germline V gene, CDR1 is MNHEY and CDR2 is SVGEGT. The CDR3 DNA is TGTGCCAGCAGTTACGGCGGGACAGGGTCCTACGAGCAGTACTTC. This translates into CASSYGGTGSYEQYF.

The CDR3 region is CASIPGLLSPLHF. The CDR3 coding sequence is TGTGCCAGTATCCCGGGACTGCTTTCACCCCTCCACTTT. J is TRBJ1-6 and V is TRBV19, with a weak D call TRBD1 (5 bases). The V gene lost 7 bases and the J gene lost 9 bases, with 13 bases spanning the gap. This CDR3 is 13 amino acids long. CDR1 and CDR2 from the germline V gene are LNHDA and SQIVND (reference sequence). Based on the CDR3 plus reference TRBV19 and TRBJ1-6, the full variable domain is DGGITQSPKYLFRKEGQNVTLSCEQNLNHDAMYWYRQDPGQGLRLIYYSQIVNDFQKGDIAEGYSVSREKKESFPLTVTSAQKNPTAFYLCASIPGLLSPLHFGNGTRLTVT.

The V call is TRBV10-3, the J call TRBJ2-1, with D perhaps TRBD2 (6 bases). The CDR3 length is 12 residues. Trimming pared 6 bases from V and 3 bases from J, leaving 6 bases between. CDR1 and CDR2 (germline): ENHRY, SYGVKD. The CDR3 spells CAISGSYNEQFF. In DNA form, the CDR3 reads TGTGCCATCAGCGGGAGCTACAATGAGCAGTTCTTC.

The V call is TRBV3-1 (or the pseudogene TRBV3-2), the J call TRBJ2-3; D possibly corresponds to TRBD2 (6 bases). From germline, CDR1 is LGHDT and CDR2 YNNKEL (reference sequence). The CDR3 runs 14 residues. Trimming cost V 2 bases and J 9 bases, with 15 bases left between them. CDR3 DNA: TGTGCCAGCAGCCAAAGCGGGTCTCAGGGAACGCAGTATTTT. Its translation: CASSQSGSQGTQYF.

The rearrangement links TRBV5-1 to TRBJ2-3; TRBD2 agrees at 8 bases. V lost 3 bases, J lost 5 bases, and 8 bases stayed unmatched. Looked up from germline, CDR1 is SGHRS and CDR2 is YFSETQ. This CDR3 spans 15 amino acids. The CDR3 protein is CASSSSGPVRDTQYF. In DNA, the CDR3 is TGCGCCAGCAGCTCTAGCGGGCCGGTAAGAGATACGCAGTATTTT.

The chain joins TRBV6-1 to TRBJ1-4; tentative D call: TRBD1 (6 bases). Trimming stripped 3 bases from V and 6 bases from J, with 14 bases between. Germline assignment: CDR1 MNHNS and CDR2 SASEGT. The CDR3 totals 15 residues. Written as DNA, the CDR3 is TGTGCCAGCAGTGATTCCGGGACATCTTATGAAAAACTGTTTTTT. Its translation is CASSDSGTSYEKLFF.

CDR3 nucleotide sequence: TGTGCCAGCAGCCTAGATGTTACTAACTACGAGCAGTACTTC. Its protein product is CASSLDVTNYEQYF. This chain connects TRBV9 to TRBJ2-7, with unresolved D. Trimming pared 4 bases from V and 3 bases from J, leaving 14 bases between. The CDR3 is 14 amino acids. Germline CDR1 reads SGDLS; CDR2 reads YYNGEE.

CDR3 in DNA: TGCGCCAGCAGCAGACAGGGGGAAGGCTATGGCTACACCTTC. It encodes CASSRQGEGYGYTF. The V call is TRBV5-1, the J call TRBJ1-2, with 9 positions matching TRBD1. The CDR3 spans 14 residues. Per germline, CDR1 SGHRS and CDR2 YFSETQ. Trimming at V came to 4 bases and at J to 4 bases, leaving 5 bases not matched to a gene.

The chain employs TRBV5-1 and TRBJ1-1; the D is unclear. Germline CDR1 reads SGHRS; CDR2 reads YFSETQ. The CDR3 runs 13 residues. V was clipped by 5 bases and J by 8 bases, with 16 bases between them. CDR3 sequence reads: CASSFGGRTEAFF. CDR3 nucleotide sequence: TGCGCCAGCAGTTTTGGCGGAAGAACAGAAGCTTTCTTT.

The genes are TRBV7-2 and TRBJ1-3, with D hard to call. The germline V gene encodes CDR1 SGHTA and CDR2 FQGNSA. The CDR3 contains 13 residues. V was cut by 3 bases and J by 4 bases, with 7 bases left in between. CDR3 sequence reads: CASSFGWGNTIYF. CDR3 nucleotides: TGTGCCAGCAGCTTCGGTTGGGGAAACACCATATATTTT.

The genes are TRBV10-2 and TRBJ1-1; TRBD1 agrees at 7 bases. The CDR3 totals 14 residues. Germline-derived CDR1 and CDR2 are WSHSY and SAAADI. The V segment lost 6 bases and the J segment 5 bases; nucleotides outside the gene matches: 9. CDR3: CASSVTGSRTEAFF. The CDR3 region has the DNA TGCGCCAGCAGCGTGACAGGGAGTAGAACTGAAGCTTTCTTT.